The rows below give T cell receptor beta chains drawn from one sample of a study of neurological immune-mediated disorders. Via MiXCR, TCRdb re-called the 5' RACE reads, giving one row per CDR3 protein. This table has about 46,000 distinct CDR3 sequences, under 2% appearing once. What was sequenced was PBMCs. Receptors originate from a woman aged 40 to 55 with multiple sclerosis. CDR3s include the opening cysteine and the closing phenylalanine or tryptophan. The D gene is left open where the match is weak. Clone sizes are shown as once, few, many or a size class.

many | TRBD1 | TRBJ1-5 | TRBV6-5 | CASSYSGQGNQPQHF | TGTGCCAGCAGTTACTCCGGACAGGGAAATCAGCCCCAGCATTTT
many | - | TRBJ1-1 | TRBV6-5 | CASSYDSGVNTEAFF | TGTGCCAGCAGTTACGACAGTGGGGTGAACACTGAAGCTTTCTTT
many | TRBD2 | TRBJ2-1 | TRBV6-5 | CASRGLAGPTKFF | TGTGCCAGCAGGGGACTAGCGGGGCCCACCAAGTTCTTC
many | TRBD2 | TRBJ2-1 | TRBV9 | CASSVGGRGEQFF | TGTGCCAGCAGCGTAGGAGGGAGGGGTGAGCAGTTCTTC
many | - | TRBJ2-3 | TRBV10-3 | CAISESTGTDTQYF | TGTGCCATCAGTGAGTCGACAGGTACAGATACGCAGTATTTT
few | - | TRBJ1-1 | TRBV2 | CASSEAWSAFF | TGTGCCAGCAGTGAAGCTTGGAGTGCTTTCTTT
many | TRBD1 | TRBJ2-5 | TRBV7-9 | CASSSGQGVSETQYF | TGTGCCAGCAGCTCCGGACAGGGGGTATCAGAGACCCAGTACTTC
many | - | TRBJ1-3 | TRBV5-1 | CASSLHTPFSGNTIYF | TGCGCCAGCAGCTTGCATACCCCCTTCTCTGGAAACACCATATATTTT
many | - | TRBJ2-7 | TRBV10-2 | CATRLLSSYEQYF | TGCGCCACCAGACTCCTTAGCTCCTACGAGCAGTACTTC
many | TRBD1 | TRBJ1-2 | TRBV18 | CASSPTGGDYGYTF | TGTGCCAGCTCACCGACAGGGGGCGATTATGGCTACACCTTC
many | - | TRBJ1-1 | TRBV3-1 | CASSQFIENTEAFF | TGTGCCAGCAGCCAATTTATTGAGAACACTGAAGCTTTCTTT
many | TRBD2 | TRBJ2-3 | TRBV20-1 | CSSNTGTSGPPDTQYF | TGCAGTTCTAATACCGGGACTAGCGGCCCGCCAGATACGCAGTATTTT
many | - | TRBJ2-3 | TRBV12-3/TRBV12-4 | CASSLWADTQYF | TGTGCCAGCAGTTTATGGGCTGATACGCAGTATTTT
many | - | TRBJ1-2 | TRBV14 | CASSQGINYGYTF | TGTGCCAGCAGCCAAGGGATAAACTATGGCTACACCTTC
many | - | TRBJ2-2 | TRBV5-8 | CASSLTGRGTGELFF | TGTGCCAGCAGCTTGACAGGGAGAGGCACCGGGGAGCTGTTTTTT
many | TRBD2 | TRBJ2-4 | TRBV20-1 | CSARDRLAGGKNIQYF | TGCAGTGCTAGAGATAGGCTAGCGGGGGGGAAAAACATTCAGTACTTC
many | TRBD2 | TRBJ2-1 | TRBV20-1 | CSAWVSGGAWNEQFF | TGCAGTGCTTGGGTTAGCGGGGGGGCCTGGAATGAGCAGTTCTTC
many | TRBD1 | TRBJ1-1 | TRBV11-2 | CASSLRGQPNTEAFF | TGTGCCAGCAGCTTACGGGGACAGCCGAACACTGAAGCTTTCTTT
many | - | TRBJ2-6 | TRBV6-6 | CASSYSPSGANVLTF | TGTGCCAGCAGTTACTCCCCCTCTGGGGCCAACGTCCTGACTTTC
many | - | TRBJ2-3 | TRBV29-1 | CSDYDGGISTDTQYF | TGCAGCGACTACGACGGCGGGATAAGCACAGATACGCAGTATTTT
many | - | TRBJ1-2 | TRBV6-5 | CTSSPAGVNYYGYTF | TGTACCAGCAGCCCGGCGGGGGTTAATTACTATGGCTACACCTTC
many | TRBD1 | TRBJ1-1 | TRBV6-6 | CASTRGQEAFF | TGTGCCAGCACCCGGGGACAGGAAGCTTTCTTT